These 10 T cell receptor beta chains were sequenced from one sample in a study of blood T cell repertoires in COVID-19. Clones were sequenced by immunoSEQ multiplex PCR, and TCRdb holds only the in-frame ones, with some missing. The sample records 95,000 to 150,000 clones, over 75% being singletons. The source material was peripheral blood. The receptors originated from a man of 80 years or more with active or convalescent COVID-19.

The J gene is TRBJ1-2, the V gene TRBV19; TRBD1 agrees at 7 bases. This CDR3 contains 14 residues. J was trimmed by 2 bases and V by 5 bases; bases with no gene match: 5. Germline CDR1 reads LNHDA; CDR2 reads SQIVND (reference sequence). The CDR3, as DNA: TGTGCCAGTAGTCTTCTACAGGGGAACTATGGCTACACCTTC. Protein product: CASSLLQGNYGYTF.

The chain recombines TRBV5-8 with TRBJ1-2; 10 bases line up with TRBD1. Germline V lookup: CDR1 SGHTS, CDR2 YDEGEE. The CDR3 length is 15 residues. V shed 4 bases, J shed 4 bases, and the junction held 7 bases outside the gene matches. The DNA of the CDR3 is TGTGCCAGCAGCCCCCGGCGGACAGGGGGCTATGGCTACACCTTC. Translated: CASSPRRTGGYGYTF.

The chain links TRBV4-3 to TRBJ1-2; 11 bases align to TRBD1. The V and J ends lost 3 bases and 3 bases, in that order; junction bases with no gene match: 18. The CDR3 runs to 20 residues. CDR1 is LGHNA, CDR2 YSLEER, per germline. The CDR3 reads CASSQVYRGQGAVSDYGYTF. The CDR3 bases are TGCGCCAGCAGCCAGGTCTACCGAGGACAGGGGGCGGTGAGTGACTATGGCTACACCTTC.

V gene TRBV11-2 combines with J gene TRBJ2-3, with 8 bases fitting TRBD1. After removal of 3 bases from V and 3 bases from J, the junction contained 5 bases not matched to a gene. Germline-derived CDR1 and CDR2 are SGHAT and FQNNGV. The CDR3 sequence is 15 residues long. CDR3 residues: CASSFAGGITDTQYF. CDR3 in DNA: TGTGCCAGCAGCTTCGCAGGGGGCATTACAGATACGCAGTATTTT.

The V and J genes are TRBV7-2 and TRBJ2-1; TRBD2 matches 11 bases. Germline V gene data show CDR1 as SGHTA and CDR2 as FQGNSA. The V segment lost 5 bases and the J segment 3 bases; nucleotides outside the gene matches: 3. CDR3 length equals 15 residues. This CDR3 reads CASSVTSGSYNEQFF. CDR3 in DNA: TGTGCCAGCAGCGTTACTAGCGGGAGCTACAATGAGCAGTTCTTC.

The rearrangement joins TRBV19 to TRBJ2-7; 7 bases match TRBD2. Germline V gene lookup returns CDR1 LNHDA and CDR2 SQIVND (reference sequence). The CDR3 is 15 residues long. V trimming: 5 bases; J trimming: 5 bases; junction bases outside the gene matches: 12. This chain's CDR3 is CASSDPGLSTHEQYF. CDR3 sequence (DNA): TGTGCCAGTAGTGATCCGGGACTATCTACCCACGAGCAGTACTTC.

This clone has only a few counts. The genes are TRBV7-8 and TRBJ2-1; D is ambiguous. In germline, CDR1 is SGHVS, CDR2 FQNEAQ. The V gene lost 4 bases and the J gene lost 3 bases, with 16 bases spanning the gap. This CDR3 contains 16 residues. This CDR3 is CASSSSLAENYNEQFF. As DNA, the CDR3 is TGTGCCAGCAGCTCCAGCTTGGCGGAGAACTACAATGAGCAGTTCTTC.

The V call is TRBV4-2, the J call TRBJ1-3; D unresolved. V was trimmed by 3 bases and J by 0 bases, leaving 12 bases between them. This CDR3 has 16 amino acids. CDR1 and CDR2 from the germline V gene are LGHNA and YNFKEQ. CDR3: CASSQELVHSGNTIYF. CDR3 nucleotides: TGTGCCAGCAGCCAGGAACTAGTACACTCTGGAAACACCATATATTTT.

This chain uses TRBV28 with TRBJ1-1, with a weak D call TRBD1 (5 bases). The CDR3 extends over 14 amino acids. The V and J ends lost 3 bases and 1 base respectively, with 9 bases between them. In germline, CDR1 is MDHEN, CDR2 SYDVKM. The CDR3 DNA follows: TGTGCCAGCAGTTTGGGGCACGGGAACACTGAAGCTTTCTTT. This sequence encodes CASSLGHGNTEAFF.

The J gene is TRBJ2-5, the V gene TRBV5-1; D is perhaps TRBD1 (6 bases). This CDR3 spans 14 amino acids. The germline V and J ends were trimmed by 7 bases and 1 base, with 14 bases remaining between them. Germline V gene sequence: CDR1 SGHRS, CDR2 YFSETQ. The CDR3 sequence: CASQPGQLQETQYF. For the CDR3, the DNA is TGCGCCAGCCAACCGGGACAACTCCAAGAGACCCAGTACTTC.